This T cell receptor (beta chain) stems from a study of OX40 agonist ivuxolimab in advanced cancers. The overall study: Patients in dose escalation had liver, melanoma, kidney or head and neck cancers.

V trimming: 4 bases; J trimming: 2 bases; junction bases outside the gene matches: 7. Germline-derived CDR1 and CDR2 are SGHDT and YYEEEE. The CDR3 is made up of 16 amino acids. Baseline was the first blood sampling point, followed by cycle 4 day 1 and cycle 7 day 1. Produced via immunoSEQ multiplex PCR; TCRdb's table is partial and in-frame only. The sample has around 120,000 clones, 80% to 90% seen once. The J gene is TRBJ2-2, the V gene TRBV5-6, with 8 bases matching TRBD2. Sequencing was performed on CD4+ or CD8+ T cells sorted from blood, taken in a trial of the OX40 agonist ivuxolimab. This TCR was sampled from an adult with an advanced solid tumor such as melanoma, head and neck, liver or kidney cancer. Here the CDR3 reads CASSPGGFFNTGELFF. CDR3 sequence (DNA): TGTGCCAGCAGCCCGGGGGGGTTCTTCAACACCGGGGAGCTGTTTTTT.